This TCR beta chain was sequenced for a study of tumor-infiltrating lymphocytes in primary liver carcinoma. Whole-study context: Surgical resection was the treatment these patients received for primary liver carcinoma. Each of the growths was stage T1-T3 N0M0, extending about 4 to 11 cm across. Patients of both sexes were 30 to 69 years old. General study points: When set against blood, tumors had a significantly higher top-250-clone fraction (p = 0.039).

The study extracted blood RNA from unsorted whole blood and also extracted germline DNA. On this clonotype itself: Antigen unknown.

The researchers produced TCR beta cDNA from 450 to 600 ng total RNA with a constant-region primer. Libraries covering TCR beta were generated through three nested multiplex PCR rounds (using a slightly modified ARM-PCR). TCRdb itself ran the multiplex PCR reads through MiXCR, one entry per CDR3 protein. The repertoire holds almost 200,000 distinct CDR3 sequences, about two thirds seen once, with 6% to 8.5% in the top ten. Sequencing used peripheral blood. The receptor's source is a woman aged 55 to 70 with primary liver carcinoma and hepatitis B virus infection.

The CDR3 protein is CASSLGWSEQYF. CDR3 in DNA: TGTGCCAGCAGCTTGGGATGGTCTGAACAGTACTTC. V gene TRBV11-2 combines with J gene TRBJ2-7; the D is unclear. V was trimmed by 3 bases and J by 10 bases, leaving 13 bases between them. Germline CDR1 is SGHAT and CDR2 is FQNNGV. The CDR3 is 12 residues long.